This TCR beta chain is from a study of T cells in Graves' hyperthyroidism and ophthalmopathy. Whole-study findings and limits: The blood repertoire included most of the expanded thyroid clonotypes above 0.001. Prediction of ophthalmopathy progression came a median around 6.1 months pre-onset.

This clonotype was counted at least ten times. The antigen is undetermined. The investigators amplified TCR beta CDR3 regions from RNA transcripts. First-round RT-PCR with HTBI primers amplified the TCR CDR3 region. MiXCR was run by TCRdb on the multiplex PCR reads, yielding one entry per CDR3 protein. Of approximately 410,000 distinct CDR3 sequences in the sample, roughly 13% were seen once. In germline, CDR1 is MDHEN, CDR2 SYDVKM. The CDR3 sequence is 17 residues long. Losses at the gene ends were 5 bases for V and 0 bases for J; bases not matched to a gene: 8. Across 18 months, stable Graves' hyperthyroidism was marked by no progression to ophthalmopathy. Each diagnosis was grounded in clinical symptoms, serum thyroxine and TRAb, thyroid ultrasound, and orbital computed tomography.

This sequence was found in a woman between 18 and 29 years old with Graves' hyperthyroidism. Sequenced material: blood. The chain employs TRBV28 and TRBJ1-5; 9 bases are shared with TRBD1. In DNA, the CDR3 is TGTGCCAGCAGTCCGACAGGGGGATTCCATAGCAATCAGCCCCAGCATTTT. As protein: CASSPTGGFHSNQPQHF. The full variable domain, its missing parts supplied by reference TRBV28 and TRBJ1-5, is DVKVTQSSRYLVKRTGEKVFLECVQDMDHENMFWYRQDPGLGLRLIYFSYDVKMKEKGDIPEGYSVSREKKERFSLILESASTNQTSMYLCASSPTGGFHSNQPQHFGDGTRLSIL.